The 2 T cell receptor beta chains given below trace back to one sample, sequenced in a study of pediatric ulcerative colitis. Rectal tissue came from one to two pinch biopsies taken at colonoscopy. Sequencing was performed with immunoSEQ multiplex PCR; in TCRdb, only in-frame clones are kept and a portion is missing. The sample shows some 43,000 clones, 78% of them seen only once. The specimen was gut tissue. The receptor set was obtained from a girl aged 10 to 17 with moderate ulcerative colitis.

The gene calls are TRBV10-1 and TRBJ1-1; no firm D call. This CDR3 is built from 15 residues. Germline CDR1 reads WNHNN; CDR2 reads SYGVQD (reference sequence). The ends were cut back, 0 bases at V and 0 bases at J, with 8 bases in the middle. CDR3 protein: CASSESVGMNTEAFF. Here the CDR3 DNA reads TGCGCCAGCAGTGAGTCAGTGGGAATGAACACTGAAGCTTTCTTT.

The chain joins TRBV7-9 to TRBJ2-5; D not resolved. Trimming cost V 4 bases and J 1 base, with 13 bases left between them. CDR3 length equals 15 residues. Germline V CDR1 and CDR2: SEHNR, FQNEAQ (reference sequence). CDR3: CASSSPPDLQETQYF. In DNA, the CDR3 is TGTGCCAGCAGCTCCCCCCCGGACCTCCAAGAGACCCAGTACTTC.